This TCR beta chain appears in the sequencing data of a study of T cell responses to AZD1222 COVID-19 vaccine. Findings and caveats of the study: Receipt of two AZD1222 doses was followed by a rise in Spike-specific TCR breadth and depth. Within unmutated variant regions lay the reported targets of nearly half of spike-specific TCRs.

As concerns this clone: Antigen unknown.

Produced via immunoSEQ multiplex PCR; TCRdb's table is partial and in-frame only. The table lists some 74,000 clones, roughly 87% of them singletons. Trimming stripped 0 bases from V and 0 bases from J, with 2 bases between. The CDR3 loop spans 13 amino acids. The germline V gene has CDR1 SEHNR and CDR2 FQNEAQ (reference sequence). The chain couples TRBV7-9 to TRBJ2-5; D is undetermined. Sequenced here: peripheral blood, sampled 28 days after the second AZD1222 dose. This clonotype was sampled from an adult who received the AZD1222 COVID-19 vaccine. The CDR3 spells CASSLAHQETQYF. The CDR3 bases are TGTGCCAGCAGCTTAGCCCACCAAGAGACCCAGTACTTC.